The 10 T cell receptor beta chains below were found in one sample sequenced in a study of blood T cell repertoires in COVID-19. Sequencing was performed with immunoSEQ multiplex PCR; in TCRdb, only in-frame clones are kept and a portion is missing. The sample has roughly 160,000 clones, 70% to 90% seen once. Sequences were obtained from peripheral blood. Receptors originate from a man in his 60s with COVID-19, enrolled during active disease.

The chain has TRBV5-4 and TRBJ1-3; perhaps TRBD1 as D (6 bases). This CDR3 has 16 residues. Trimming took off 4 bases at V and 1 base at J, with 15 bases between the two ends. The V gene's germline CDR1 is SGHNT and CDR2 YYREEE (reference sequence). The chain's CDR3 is CASSRDVGGSGNTIYF. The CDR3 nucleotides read TGTGCCAGCAGCCGCGATGTAGGGGGATCTGGAAACACCATATATTTT.

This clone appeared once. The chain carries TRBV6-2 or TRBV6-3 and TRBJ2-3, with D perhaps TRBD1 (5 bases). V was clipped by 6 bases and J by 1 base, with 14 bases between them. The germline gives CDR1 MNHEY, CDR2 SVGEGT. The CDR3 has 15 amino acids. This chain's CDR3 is CASSRIVRGTDTQYF. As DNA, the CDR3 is TGTGCCAGCAGCCGTATCGTCAGGGGCACAGATACGCAGTATTTT.

For the CDR3, the DNA is TGTGCCAGCAGCCCTCCTCTAGGCGCTGGCTACACCTTC. Encoded protein: CASSPPLGAGYTF. V usage is TRBV4-2 and J usage is TRBJ1-2; D remains unclear. This CDR3 comprises 13 residues. Germline V gene sequence: CDR1 LGHNA, CDR2 YNFKEQ. V was shortened by 4 bases and J by 7 bases, with 13 bases between the two germline ends.

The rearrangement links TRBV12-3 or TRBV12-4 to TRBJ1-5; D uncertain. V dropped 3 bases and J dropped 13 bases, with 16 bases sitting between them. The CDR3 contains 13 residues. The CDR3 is CASSFDGSEAQHF. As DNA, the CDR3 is TGTGCCAGCAGTTTTGACGGGTCCGAGGCTCAGCATTTT.

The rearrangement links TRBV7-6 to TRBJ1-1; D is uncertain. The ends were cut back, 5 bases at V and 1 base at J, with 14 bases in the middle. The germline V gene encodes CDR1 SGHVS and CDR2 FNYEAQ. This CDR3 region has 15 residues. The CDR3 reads CASSLTASSNTEAFF. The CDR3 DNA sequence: TGTGCCAGCAGCCTAACCGCATCCTCGAACACTGAAGCTTTCTTT.

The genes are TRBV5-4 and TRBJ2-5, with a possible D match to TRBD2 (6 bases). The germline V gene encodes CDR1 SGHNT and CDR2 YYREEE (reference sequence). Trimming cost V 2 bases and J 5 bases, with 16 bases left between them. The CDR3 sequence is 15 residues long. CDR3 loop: CASSFGGARGETQYF. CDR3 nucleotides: TGTGCCAGCAGCTTCGGCGGGGCCCGGGGGGAGACCCAGTACTTC.

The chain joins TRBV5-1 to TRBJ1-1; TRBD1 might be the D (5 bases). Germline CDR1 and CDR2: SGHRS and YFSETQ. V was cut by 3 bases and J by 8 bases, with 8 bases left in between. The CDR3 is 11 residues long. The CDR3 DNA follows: TGCGCCAGCAGCTCGAACAGGGAAGCTTTCTTT. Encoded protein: CASSSNREAFF. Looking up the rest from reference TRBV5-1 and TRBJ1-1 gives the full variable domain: KAGVTQTPRYLIKTRGQQVTLSCSPISGHRSVSWYQQTPGQGLQFLFEYFSETQRNKGNFPGRFSGRQFSNSRSEMNVSTLELGDSALYLCASSSNREAFFGQGTRLTVV.

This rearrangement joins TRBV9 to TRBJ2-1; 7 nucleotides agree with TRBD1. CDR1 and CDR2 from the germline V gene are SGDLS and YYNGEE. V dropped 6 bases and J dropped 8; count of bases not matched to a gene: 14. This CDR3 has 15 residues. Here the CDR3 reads CASTLDQTGPDEQFF. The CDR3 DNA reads TGTGCCAGCACACTCGATCAGACAGGGCCCGATGAGCAGTTCTTC.

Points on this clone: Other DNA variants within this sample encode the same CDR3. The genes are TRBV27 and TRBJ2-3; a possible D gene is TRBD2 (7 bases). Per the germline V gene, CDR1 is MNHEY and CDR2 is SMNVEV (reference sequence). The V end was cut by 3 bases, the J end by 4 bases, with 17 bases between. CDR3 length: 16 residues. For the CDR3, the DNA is TGTGCCAGCAGTTTGGCCGGGGGGCCGAGAGCAGATACGCAGTATTTT. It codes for CASSLAGGPRADTQYF.

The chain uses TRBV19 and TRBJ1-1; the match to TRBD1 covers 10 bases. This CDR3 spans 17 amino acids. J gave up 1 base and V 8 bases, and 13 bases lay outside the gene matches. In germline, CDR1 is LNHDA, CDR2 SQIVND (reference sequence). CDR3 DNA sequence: TGTGCCAGTGCGGGACAGGGGTATGGTCAAAGGAACACTGAAGCTTTCTTT. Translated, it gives CASAGQGYGQRNTEAFF.